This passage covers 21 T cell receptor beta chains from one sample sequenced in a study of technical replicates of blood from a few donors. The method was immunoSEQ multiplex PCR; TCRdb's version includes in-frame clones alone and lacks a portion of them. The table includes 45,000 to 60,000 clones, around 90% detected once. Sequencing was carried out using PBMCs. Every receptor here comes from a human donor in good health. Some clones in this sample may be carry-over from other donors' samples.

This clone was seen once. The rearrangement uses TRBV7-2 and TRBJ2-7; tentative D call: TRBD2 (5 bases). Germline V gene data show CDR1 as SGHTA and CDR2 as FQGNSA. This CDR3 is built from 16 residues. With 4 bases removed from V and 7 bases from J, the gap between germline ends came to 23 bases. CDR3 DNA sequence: TGTGCCAGCAGCTCCACCGGCGGACTGTCGACCGGGGAGCAGTACTTC. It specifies CASSSTGGLSTGEQYF.

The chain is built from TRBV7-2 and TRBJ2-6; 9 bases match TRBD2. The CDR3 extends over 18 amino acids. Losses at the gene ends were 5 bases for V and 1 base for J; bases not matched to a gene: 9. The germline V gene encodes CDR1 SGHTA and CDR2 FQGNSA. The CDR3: CASSPWLAGKSGANVLTF. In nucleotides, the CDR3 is TGTGCCAGCAGCCCATGGCTAGCGGGAAAGTCTGGGGCCAACGTCCTGACTTTC.

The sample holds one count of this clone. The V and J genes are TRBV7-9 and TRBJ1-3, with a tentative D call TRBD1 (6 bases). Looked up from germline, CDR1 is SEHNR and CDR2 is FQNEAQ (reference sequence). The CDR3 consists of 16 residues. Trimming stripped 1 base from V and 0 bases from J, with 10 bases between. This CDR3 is CASSLVTGDSGNTIYF. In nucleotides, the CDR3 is TGTGCCAGCAGCTTAGTGACAGGAGACTCTGGAAACACCATATATTTT.

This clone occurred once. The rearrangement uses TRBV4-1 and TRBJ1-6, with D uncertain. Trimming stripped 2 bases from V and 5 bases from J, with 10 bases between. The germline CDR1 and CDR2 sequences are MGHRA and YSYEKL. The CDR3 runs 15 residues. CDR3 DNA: TGCGCCAGCAGCCAATTTTTGGCCAATAATTCACCCCTCCACTTT. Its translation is CASSQFLANNSPLHF.

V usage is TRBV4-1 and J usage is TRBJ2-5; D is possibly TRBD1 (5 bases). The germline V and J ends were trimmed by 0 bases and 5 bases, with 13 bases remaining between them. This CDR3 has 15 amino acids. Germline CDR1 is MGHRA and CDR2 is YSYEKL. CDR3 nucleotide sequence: TGCGCCAGCAGCCAAGATCTAGGACAATGGGAGACCCAGTACTTC. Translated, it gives CASSQDLGQWETQYF.

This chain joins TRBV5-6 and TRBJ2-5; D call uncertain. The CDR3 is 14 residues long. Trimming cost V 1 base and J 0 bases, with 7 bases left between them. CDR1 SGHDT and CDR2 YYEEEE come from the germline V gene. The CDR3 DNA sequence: TGTGCCAGCAGCTTGTACGCGTACCAAGAGACCCAGTACTTC. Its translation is CASSLYAYQETQYF.

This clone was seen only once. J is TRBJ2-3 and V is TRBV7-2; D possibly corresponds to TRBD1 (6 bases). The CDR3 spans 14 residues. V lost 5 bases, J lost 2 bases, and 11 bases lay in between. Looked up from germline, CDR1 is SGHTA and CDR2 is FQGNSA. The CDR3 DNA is TGTGCCAGCAGCACAGGGACAACCACAGATACGCAGTATTTT. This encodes CASSTGTTTDTQYF.

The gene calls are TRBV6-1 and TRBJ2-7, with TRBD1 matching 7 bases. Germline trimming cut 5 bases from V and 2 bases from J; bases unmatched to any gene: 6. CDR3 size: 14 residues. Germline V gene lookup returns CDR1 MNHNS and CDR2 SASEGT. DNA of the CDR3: TGTGCCAGCAGTTCAGGGACAGCCACCTACGAGCAGTACTTC. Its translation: CASSSGTATYEQYF.

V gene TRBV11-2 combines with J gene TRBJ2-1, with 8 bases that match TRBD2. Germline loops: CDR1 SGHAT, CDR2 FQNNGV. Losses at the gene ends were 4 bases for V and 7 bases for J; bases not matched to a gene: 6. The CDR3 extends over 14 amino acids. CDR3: CASSSLGLVNEQFF. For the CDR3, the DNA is TGTGCCAGCAGCTCCCTGGGACTAGTAAATGAGCAGTTCTTC.

The CDR3 DNA is TGTGCCGCAGGGAGGATAGACGGCTATGGCTACACCTTC. This codes for CAAGRIDGYGYTF. This chain links TRBV19 with TRBJ1-2; D perhaps matches TRBD1 (5 bases). Germline CDR1 reads LNHDA; CDR2 reads SQIVND (reference sequence). Trimming cost V 11 bases and J 4 bases, with 17 bases left between them. This CDR3 has 13 amino acids. Full variable domain (outside the CDR3, taken from reference TRBV19 and TRBJ1-2): DGGITQSPKYLFRKEGQNVTLSCEQNLNHDAMYWYRQDPGQGLRLIYYSQIVNDFQKGDIAEGYSVSREKKESFPLTVTSAQKNPTAFYLCAAGRIDGYGYTFGSGTRLTVV.

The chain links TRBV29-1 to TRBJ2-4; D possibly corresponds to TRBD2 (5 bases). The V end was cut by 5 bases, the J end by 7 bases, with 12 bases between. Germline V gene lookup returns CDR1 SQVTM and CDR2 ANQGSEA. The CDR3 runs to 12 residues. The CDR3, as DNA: TGCAGCGTTAGGGAGACTTGGAACATTCAGTACTTC. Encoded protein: CSVRETWNIQYF.

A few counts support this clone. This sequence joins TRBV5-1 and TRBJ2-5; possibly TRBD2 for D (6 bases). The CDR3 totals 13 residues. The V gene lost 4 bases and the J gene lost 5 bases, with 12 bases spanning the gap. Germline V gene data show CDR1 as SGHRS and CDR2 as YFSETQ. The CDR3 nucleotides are TGCGCCAGCAGCCCGACTAGTTTGGAGACCCAGTACTTC. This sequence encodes CASSPTSLETQYF.

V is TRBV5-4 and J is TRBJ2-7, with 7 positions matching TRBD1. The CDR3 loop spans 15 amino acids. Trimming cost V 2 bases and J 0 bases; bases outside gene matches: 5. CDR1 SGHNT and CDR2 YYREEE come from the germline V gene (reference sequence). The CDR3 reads CASSFPGQTSYEQYF. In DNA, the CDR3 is TGTGCCAGCAGCTTTCCGGGACAGACCTCCTACGAGCAGTACTTC.

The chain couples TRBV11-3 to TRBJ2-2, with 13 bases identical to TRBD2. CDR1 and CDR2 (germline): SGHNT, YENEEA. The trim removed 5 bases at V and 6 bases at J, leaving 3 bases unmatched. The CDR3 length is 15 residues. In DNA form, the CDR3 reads TGTGCCAGCAGCGTGACTAGCGGGGGGCCCGGGGAGCTGTTTTTT. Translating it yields CASSVTSGGPGELFF.

Here the CDR3 reads CASSPTGTGFYEQYF. In nucleotides, the CDR3 is TGTGCCAGCAGCCCGACCGGGACAGGGTTCTACGAGCAGTACTTC. The chain carries TRBV7-2 and TRBJ2-7; 9 positions match TRBD1. The V gene end was trimmed by 5 bases and the J gene end by 3 bases; junction bases not matched to a gene: 8. Germline loops: CDR1 SGHTA, CDR2 FQGNSA. The CDR3 runs 15 residues. Full variable domain (missing parts from reference TRBV7-2 and TRBJ2-7): GAGVSQSPSNKVTEKGKDVELRCDPISGHTALYWYRQSLGQGLEFLIYFQGNSAPDKSGLPSDRFSAERTGGSVSTLTIQRTQQEDSAVYLCASSPTGTGFYEQYFGPGTRLTVT.

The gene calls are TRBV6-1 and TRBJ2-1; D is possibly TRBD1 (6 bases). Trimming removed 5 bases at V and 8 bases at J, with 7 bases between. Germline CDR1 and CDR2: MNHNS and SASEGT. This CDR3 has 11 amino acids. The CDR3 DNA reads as TGTGCCAGCAGTAGGGGGTATGAGCAGTTCTTC. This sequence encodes CASSRGYEQFF.

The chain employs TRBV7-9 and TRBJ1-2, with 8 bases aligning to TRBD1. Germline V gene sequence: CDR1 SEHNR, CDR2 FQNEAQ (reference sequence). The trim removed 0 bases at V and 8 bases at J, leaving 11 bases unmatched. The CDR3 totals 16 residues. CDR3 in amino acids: CASSLAAGTGLRGYTF. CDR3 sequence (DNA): TGTGCCAGCAGCTTAGCGGCCGGGACAGGCCTAAGGGGCTACACCTTC. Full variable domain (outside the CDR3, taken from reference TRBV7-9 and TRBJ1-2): DTGVSQNPRHKITKRGQNVTFRCDPISEHNRLYWYRQTLGQGPEFLTYFQNEAQLEKSRLLSDRFSAERPKGSFSTLEIQRTEQGDSAMYLCASSLAAGTGLRGYTFGSGTRLTVV.

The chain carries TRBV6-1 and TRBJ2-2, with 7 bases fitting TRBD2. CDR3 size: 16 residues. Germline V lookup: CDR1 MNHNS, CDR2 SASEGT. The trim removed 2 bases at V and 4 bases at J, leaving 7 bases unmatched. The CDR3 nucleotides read TGTGCCAGCAGTGAAACGGCGGGAGAGGGCACCGGGGAGCTGTTTTTT. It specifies CASSETAGEGTGELFF.

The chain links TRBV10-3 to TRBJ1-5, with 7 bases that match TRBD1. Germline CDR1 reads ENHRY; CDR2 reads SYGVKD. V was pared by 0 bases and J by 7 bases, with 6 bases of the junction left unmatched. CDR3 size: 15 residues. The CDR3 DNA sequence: TGTGCCATCAGTGAGTCTACAGGGGCGGGGCAGCCCCAGCATTTT. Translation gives CAISESTGAGQPQHF.

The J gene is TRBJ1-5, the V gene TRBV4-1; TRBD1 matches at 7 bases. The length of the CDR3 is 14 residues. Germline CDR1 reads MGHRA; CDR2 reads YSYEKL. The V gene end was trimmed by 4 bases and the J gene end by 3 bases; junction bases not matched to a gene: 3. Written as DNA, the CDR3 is TGCGCCAGCAGCCCGGGACAGCTCAATCAGCCCCAGCATTTT. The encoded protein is CASSPGQLNQPQHF.

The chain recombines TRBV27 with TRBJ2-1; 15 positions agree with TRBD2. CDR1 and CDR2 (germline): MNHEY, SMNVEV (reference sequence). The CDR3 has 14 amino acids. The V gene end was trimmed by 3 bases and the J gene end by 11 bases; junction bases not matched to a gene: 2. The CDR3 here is CASSFGLAGGKQFF. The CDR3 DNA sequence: TGTGCCAGCAGTTTCGGACTAGCGGGGGGGAAGCAGTTCTTC.